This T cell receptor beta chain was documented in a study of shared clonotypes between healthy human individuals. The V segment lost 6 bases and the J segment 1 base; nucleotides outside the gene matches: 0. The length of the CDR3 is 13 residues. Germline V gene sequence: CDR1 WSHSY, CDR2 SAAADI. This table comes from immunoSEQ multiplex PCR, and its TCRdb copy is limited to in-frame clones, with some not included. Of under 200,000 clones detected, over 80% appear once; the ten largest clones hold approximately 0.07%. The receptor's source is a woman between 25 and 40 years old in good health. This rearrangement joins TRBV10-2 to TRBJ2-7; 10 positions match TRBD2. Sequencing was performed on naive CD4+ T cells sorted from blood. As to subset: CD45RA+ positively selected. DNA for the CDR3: TGCGCCAGCAGACTAGCGGGATCCTACGAGCAGTACTTC. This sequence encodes CASRLAGSYEQYF.